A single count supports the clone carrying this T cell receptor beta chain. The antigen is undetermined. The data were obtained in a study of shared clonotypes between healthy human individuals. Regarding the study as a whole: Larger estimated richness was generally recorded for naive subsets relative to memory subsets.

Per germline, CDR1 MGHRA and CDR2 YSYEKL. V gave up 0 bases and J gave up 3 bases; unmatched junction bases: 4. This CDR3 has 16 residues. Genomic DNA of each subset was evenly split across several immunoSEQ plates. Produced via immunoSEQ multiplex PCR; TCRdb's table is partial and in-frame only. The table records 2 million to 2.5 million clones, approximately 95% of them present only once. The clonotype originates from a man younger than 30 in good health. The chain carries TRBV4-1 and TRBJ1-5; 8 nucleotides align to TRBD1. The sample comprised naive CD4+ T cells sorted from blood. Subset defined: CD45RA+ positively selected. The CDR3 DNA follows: TGCGCCAGCAGCCAAGACAGGGGGCACCTCAATCAGCCCCAGCATTTT. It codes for CASSQDRGHLNQPQHF.